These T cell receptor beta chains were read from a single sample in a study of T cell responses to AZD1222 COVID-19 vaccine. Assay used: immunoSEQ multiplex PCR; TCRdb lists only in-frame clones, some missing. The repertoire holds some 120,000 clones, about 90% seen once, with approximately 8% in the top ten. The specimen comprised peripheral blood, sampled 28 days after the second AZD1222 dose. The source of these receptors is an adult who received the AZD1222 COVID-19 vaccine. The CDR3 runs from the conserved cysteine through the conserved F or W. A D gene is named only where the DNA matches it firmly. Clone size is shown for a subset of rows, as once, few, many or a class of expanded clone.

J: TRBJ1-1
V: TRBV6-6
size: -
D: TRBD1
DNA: TGTGCCAGCACCAAGGACAGGGGCGCTGAAGCTTTCTTT
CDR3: CASTKDRGAEAFF

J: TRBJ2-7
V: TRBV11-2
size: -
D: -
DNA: TGTGCCAGCAGCTTAGATAGCCGTTGGGGGGGCCAAATCGGGGAGCAGTACTTC
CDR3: CASSLDSRWGGQIGEQYF

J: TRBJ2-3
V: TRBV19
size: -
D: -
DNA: TGTGCCAGTAGTGCCTTAAGACCCACAGATACGCAGTATTTT
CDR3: CASSALRPTDTQYF

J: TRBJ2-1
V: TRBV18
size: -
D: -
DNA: TGTGCCAGCTCACCGACCAGGTCTGGAGGAGGGGGAAATGAGCAGTTCTTC
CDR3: CASSPTRSGGGGNEQFF

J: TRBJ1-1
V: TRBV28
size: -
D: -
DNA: TGTGCCAGCAGTAACCGGGACATAAAGAACACTGAAGCTTTCTTT
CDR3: CASSNRDIKNTEAFF

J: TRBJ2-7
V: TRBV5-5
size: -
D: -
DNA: TGTGCCAGCAGCTTGGTGCTAGCTGACAACTACGAGCAGTACTTC
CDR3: CASSLVLADNYEQYF

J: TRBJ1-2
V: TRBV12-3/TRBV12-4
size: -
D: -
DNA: TGTGCCAGCAGTTTAAGCAGCTATGGCTACACCTTC
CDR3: CASSLSSYGYTF

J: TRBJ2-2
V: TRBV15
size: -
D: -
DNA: TGTGCCATCCCTGGACCCAGGACAGCGAACACCGGGGAGCTGTTTTTT
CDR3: CAIPGPRTANTGELFF

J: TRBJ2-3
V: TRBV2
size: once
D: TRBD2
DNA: TGTGCCAGCATCCTAAGGGAGGGGACAGATACGCAGTATTTT
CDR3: CASILREGTDTQYF

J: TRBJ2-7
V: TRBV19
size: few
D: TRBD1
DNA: TGTGCCAGTAGTACATCCACAGGGGCCTACGAGCAGTACTTC
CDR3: CASSTSTGAYEQYF

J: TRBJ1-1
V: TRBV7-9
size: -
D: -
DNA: TGTGCCAGCAGCTTATTCGAGAACACTGAAGCTTTCTTT
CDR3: CASSLFENTEAFF

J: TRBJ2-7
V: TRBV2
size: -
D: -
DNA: TGTGCCAGCTGTTTAGACGAAAGCACCTACGAGCAGTACTTC
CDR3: CASCLDESTYEQYF

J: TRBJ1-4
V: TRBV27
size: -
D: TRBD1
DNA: TGTGCCAGCAGTATGCGGGACAGGGGTAGTGAAAAACTGTTTTTT
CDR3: CASSMRDRGSEKLFF

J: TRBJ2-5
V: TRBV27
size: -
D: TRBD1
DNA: TGTGCCAGCAGTTTAAGAGGGACAGGGGCCCATCAAGAGACCCAGTACTTC
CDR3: CASSLRGTGAHQETQYF

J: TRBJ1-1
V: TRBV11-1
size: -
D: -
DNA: TGTGCCAGCAGCCCGCAGGACACTGAAGCTTTCTTT
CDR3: CASSPQDTEAFF

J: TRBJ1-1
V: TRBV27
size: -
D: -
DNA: TGTGCCAGCAGCCGCATTAGCGCTGGGGGAGGGAACACTGAAGCTTTCTTT
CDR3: CASSRISAGGGNTEAFF

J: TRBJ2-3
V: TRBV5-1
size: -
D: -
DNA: TGCGCCAGCAGCTTCGAGACCCCGGGACATAGCACAGATACGCAGTATTTT
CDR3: CASSFETPGHSTDTQYF

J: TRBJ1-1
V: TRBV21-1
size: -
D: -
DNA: TGTGCCAGCAGCAAAGTAGACTGCTTGAACACTGAAGCTTTCTTT
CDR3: CASSKVDCLNTEAFF

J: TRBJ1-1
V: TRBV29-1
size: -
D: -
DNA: TGCAGCGTACAGGGTTACACTGAAGCTTTCTTT
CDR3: CSVQGYTEAFF

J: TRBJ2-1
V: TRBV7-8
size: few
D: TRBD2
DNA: TGTGCCAGCAGCTTAGGGACTAGCGGGGCGAGGAAGCAGTTCTTC
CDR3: CASSLGTSGARKQFF